The following is a TCR beta chain sequence with its context. The data were obtained in a study of T cell responses to AZD1222 COVID-19 vaccine. Generated by immunoSEQ multiplex PCR, the TCRdb table keeps only in-frame clones and is missing some. Among more than 85,000 clones listed, nearly 90% were seen once. Germline assignment: CDR1 SGDLS and CDR2 YYNGEE. J gave up 0 bases and V 0 bases, and 1 base lay outside the gene matches. There are 17 residues in the CDR3. The sample was peripheral blood, taken on day 0 of AZD1222 vaccination. This sequence joins TRBV9 and TRBJ1-6; 9 bases line up with TRBD1. This clonotype originated in an adult in good health. This chain's CDR3 is CASSVGTGDSYNSPLHF. The CDR3, as DNA: TGTGCCAGCAGCGTAGGGACAGGGGACTCCTATAATTCACCCCTCCACTTT.